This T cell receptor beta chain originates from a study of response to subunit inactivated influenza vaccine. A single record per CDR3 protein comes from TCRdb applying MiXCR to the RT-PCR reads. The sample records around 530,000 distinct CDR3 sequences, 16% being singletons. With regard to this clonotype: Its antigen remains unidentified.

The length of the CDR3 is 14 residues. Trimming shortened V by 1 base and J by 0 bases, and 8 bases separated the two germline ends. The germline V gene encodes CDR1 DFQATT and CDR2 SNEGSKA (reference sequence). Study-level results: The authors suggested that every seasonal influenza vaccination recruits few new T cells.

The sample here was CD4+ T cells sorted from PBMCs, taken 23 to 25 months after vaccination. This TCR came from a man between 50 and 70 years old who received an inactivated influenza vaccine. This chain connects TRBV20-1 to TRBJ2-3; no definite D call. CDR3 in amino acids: CSARAGPSTDTQYF. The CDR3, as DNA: TGCAGTGCTAGAGCTGGACCGAGCACAGATACGCAGTATTTT.